A few counts support the clone carrying this T cell receptor (beta chain). Its antigen is unknown. This sample stems from a study of CD8+ T cells in alopecia areata. Trimming took off 2 bases at V and 0 bases at J, with 6 bases between the two ends. The CDR3 runs to 14 residues. Study-wide results and limits: When scalp samples are sequenced, resident alphabeta T cells of normal skin are also captured.

cDNA prepared by RNA extraction and subsequent reverse transcription served as the template for sequencing. Generated by immunoSEQ multiplex PCR, the TCRdb table keeps only in-frame clones and is missing some. The sample lists 75,000 to 100,000 clones; 41% were seen once. Patients with alopecia areata provided lesional scalp punch biopsies as well as peripheral blood. The chain is built from TRBV23-1 and TRBJ2-3; no clear D. TRBV23-1 is noted as an ORF with a role that remains uncertain. The sample taken for sequencing was CD4+ T cells sorted from blood. This clonotype was sampled from a human donor with alopecia areata. The CDR3 is CASSQHASTDTQYF. DNA for the CDR3: TGCGCCAGCAGTCAACACGCTAGCACAGATACGCAGTATTTT.